Here is one TCR beta chain with its context. Its antigen is unknown. No base quality information exists; no much larger clone differs at one position. Trimming costs V 7 bases and J 0 bases, and their ends lie 12 bases apart. Including the terminal cysteine and phenylalanine, the CDR3 comprises 15 residues. The retained sequence is limited to the CDR3, 45 bases, with the frame set at the first base. The germline V gene (reference sequence) specifies LNHDA as CDR1 and SQIVND as CDR2. The source of the sample is a study of blood T cell repertoires in COVID-19 (dated by TCRdb to about 2020). Background for the entire study: Samples covering the acute and convalescent phases of COVID-19 were provided by collaborators in the United States, Italy and Spain. The material from the prospective study consisted of cDNA or gDNA derived from T cells, B-cell-depleted T cells, or PBMCs. Subjects who had been exposed to COVID-19, were actively infected with it, or had recovered from it provided the deeply sampled blood TCRbeta repertoires that made up the dataset. The repertoires were released in a freely available public database intended as a resource for research on the immune response to SARS-CoV-2. Samples were obtained from the ongoing ImmuneRACE study (first 160 participants) and from over 1,000 subjects provided by 6 global collaborators. Sample metadata almost always included a de-identified subject ID, COVID-19 status, age in years and sex. Where available, HLA class I and class II types were taken from metadata supplied by the sample provider and were not determined by assay-based typing.

TCRbeta CDR3 regions were amplified from genomic DNA by means of the immunoSEQ Assay, a bias-controlled multiplex PCR. Per the source publication's procedure: The number of nucleated cells in each sample was estimated from the amplification of reference gene primers within the assay. To quantify the absolute abundance of each unique TCRbeta CDR3 rearrangement, sequence reads were collapsed and filtered. For each sample, productive Simpson clonality was calculated as the square root of Simpson's diversity index across productive rearrangements. This immuneACCESS table, as held by TCRdb, lists in-frame sequences with V and J called but not all clones. Of the missing ones, under half trace to an unresolved V gene in checked studies; the others have no known cause. The DNA gave D and trimming, while V, J and clone size come from that table. The sample has about 80,000 clones on record, roughly 80% of them singletons. The ten largest clones represent about 35% of the sample.

Points the paper makes about the study in general: The amount of clinical and demographic metadata varied by source and participant and was provided uncurated.

The collaborating institutions used their own protocols to collect whole blood in K2EDTA tubes. Collaborator samples were shipped for TCRbeta analysis as frozen whole blood, isolated PBMCs, or DNA extracted from either sample type. Rearrangement joined TRBV19 to TRBJ1-4; possibly the D gene is TRBD1, per 6 matching bases. The sequenced sample was peripheral blood. The sequence came from a woman aged 70-85 years with acute or convalescent COVID-19. Read as DNA, the sequence is TGTGCCAGTAAACAGGACAGCTCAACTAATGAAAAACTGTTTTTT. Its translation reads: CASKQDSSTNEKLFF.